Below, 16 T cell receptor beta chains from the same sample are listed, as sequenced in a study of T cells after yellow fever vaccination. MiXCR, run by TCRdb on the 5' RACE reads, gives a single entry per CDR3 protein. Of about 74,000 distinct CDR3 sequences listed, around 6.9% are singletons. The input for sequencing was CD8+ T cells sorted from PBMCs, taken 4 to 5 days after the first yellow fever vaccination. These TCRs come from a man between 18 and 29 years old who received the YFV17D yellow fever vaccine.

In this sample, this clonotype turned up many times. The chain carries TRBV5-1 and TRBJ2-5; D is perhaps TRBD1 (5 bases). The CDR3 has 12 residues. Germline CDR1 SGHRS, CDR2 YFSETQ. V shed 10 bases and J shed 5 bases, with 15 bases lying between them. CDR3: CARWGYFETQYF. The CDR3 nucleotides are TGCGCCCGGTGGGGCTACTTCGAGACCCAGTACTTC.

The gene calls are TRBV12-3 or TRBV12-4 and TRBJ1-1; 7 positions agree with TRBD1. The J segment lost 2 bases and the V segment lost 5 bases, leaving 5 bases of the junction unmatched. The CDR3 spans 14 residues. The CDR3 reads CASSPGTANTEAFF. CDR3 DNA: TGTGCCAGCAGTCCCGGGACAGCTAACACTGAAGCTTTCTTT.

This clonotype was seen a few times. The DNA for the CDR3 is TGTGCCAGCAGCCCCCTTGGGGGGCACTACGAGCAGTACTTC. Its protein product is CASSPLGGHYEQYF. The chain uses TRBV12-3 or TRBV12-4 and TRBJ2-7; D possibly matches TRBD1 or TRBD2 (6 bases each). This CDR3 spans 14 amino acids. Trimming removed 6 bases from V and 3 bases from J, with 15 bases in between.

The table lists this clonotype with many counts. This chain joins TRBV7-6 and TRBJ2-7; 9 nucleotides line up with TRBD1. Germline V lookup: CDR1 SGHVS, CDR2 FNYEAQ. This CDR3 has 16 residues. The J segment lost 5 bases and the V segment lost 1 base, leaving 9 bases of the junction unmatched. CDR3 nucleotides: TGTGCCAGCAGCTTAGGCCCCGGACAGGGGTATAACGAGCAGTACTTC. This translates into CASSLGPGQGYNEQYF.

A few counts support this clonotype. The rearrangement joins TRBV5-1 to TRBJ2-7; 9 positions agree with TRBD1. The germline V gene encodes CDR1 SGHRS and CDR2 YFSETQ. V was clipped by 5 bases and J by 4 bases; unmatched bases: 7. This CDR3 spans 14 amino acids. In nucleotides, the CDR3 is TGCGCCAGCAGTTGGGCGGGGACAGGGTACGAGCAGTACTTC. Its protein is CASSWAGTGYEQYF.

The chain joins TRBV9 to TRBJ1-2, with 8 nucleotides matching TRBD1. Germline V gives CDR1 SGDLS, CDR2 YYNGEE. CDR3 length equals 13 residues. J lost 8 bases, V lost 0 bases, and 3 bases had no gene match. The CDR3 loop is CASSVGGTGGYTF. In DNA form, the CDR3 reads TGTGCCAGCAGCGTAGGAGGGACAGGCGGCTACACCTTC. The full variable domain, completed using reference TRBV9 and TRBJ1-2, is DSGVTQTPKHLITATGQRVTLRCSPRSGDLSVYWYQQSLDQGLQFLIQYYNGEERAKGNILERFSAQQFPDLHSELNLSSLELGDSALYFCASSVGGTGGYTFGSGTRLTVV.

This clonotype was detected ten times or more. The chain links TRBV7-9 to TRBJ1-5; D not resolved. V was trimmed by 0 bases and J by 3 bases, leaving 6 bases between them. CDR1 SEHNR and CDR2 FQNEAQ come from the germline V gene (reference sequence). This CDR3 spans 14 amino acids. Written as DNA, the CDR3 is TGTGCCAGCAGCTTAGCAGAGTTCAATCAGCCCCAGCATTTT. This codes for CASSLAEFNQPQHF.

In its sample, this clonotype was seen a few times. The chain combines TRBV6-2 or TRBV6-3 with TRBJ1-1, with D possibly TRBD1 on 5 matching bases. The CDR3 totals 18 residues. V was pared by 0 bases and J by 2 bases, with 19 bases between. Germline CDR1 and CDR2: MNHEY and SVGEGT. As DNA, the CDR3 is TGTGCCAGCAGTTACTCGAATTCGGGGACCCAAAGAAACACTGAAGCTTTCTTT. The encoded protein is CASSYSNSGTQRNTEAFF.

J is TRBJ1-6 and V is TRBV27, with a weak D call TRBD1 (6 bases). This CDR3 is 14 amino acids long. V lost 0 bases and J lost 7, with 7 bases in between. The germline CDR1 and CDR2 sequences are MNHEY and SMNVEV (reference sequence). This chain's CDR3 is CASSLSGANSPLHF. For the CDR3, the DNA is TGTGCCAGCAGTTTATCGGGGGCCAATTCACCCCTCCACTTT.

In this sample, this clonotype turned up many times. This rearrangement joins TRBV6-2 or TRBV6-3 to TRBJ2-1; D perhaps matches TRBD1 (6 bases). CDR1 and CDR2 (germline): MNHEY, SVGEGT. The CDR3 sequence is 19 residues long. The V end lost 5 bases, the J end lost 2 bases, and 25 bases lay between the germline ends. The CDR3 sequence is CASSGLGTPSPGAYNEQFF. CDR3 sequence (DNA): TGTGCCAGCAGTGGCCTTGGGACACCGTCTCCTGGGGCCTACAATGAGCAGTTCTTC.

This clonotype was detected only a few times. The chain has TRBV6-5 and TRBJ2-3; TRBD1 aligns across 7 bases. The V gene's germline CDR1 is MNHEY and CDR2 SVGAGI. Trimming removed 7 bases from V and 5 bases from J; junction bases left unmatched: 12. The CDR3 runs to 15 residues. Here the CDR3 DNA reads TGTGCCAGCAATACTCCCGGGACAGTCAGAGATACGCAGTATTTT. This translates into CASNTPGTVRDTQYF.

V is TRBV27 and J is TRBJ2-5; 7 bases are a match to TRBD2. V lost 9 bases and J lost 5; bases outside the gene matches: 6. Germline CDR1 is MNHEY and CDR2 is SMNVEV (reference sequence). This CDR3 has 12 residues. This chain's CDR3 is CASIGGGETQYF. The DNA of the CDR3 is TGTGCCAGTATTGGGGGGGGGGAGACCCAGTACTTC.

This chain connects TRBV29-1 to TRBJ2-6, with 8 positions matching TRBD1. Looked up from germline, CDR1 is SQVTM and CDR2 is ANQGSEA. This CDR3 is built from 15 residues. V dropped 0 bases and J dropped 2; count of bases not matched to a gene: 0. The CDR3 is CSVEDRGPGANVLTF. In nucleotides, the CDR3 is TGCAGCGTTGAAGACAGGGGGCCTGGGGCCAACGTCCTGACTTTC.

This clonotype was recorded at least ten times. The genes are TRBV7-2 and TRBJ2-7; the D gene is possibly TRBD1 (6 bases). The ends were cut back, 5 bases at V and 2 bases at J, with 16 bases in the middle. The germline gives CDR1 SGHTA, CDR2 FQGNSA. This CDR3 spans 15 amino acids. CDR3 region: CASSLFGTTAYEQYV. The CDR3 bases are TGTGCCAGCAGCCTTTTCGGGACAACGGCCTACGAGCAGTACGTC.

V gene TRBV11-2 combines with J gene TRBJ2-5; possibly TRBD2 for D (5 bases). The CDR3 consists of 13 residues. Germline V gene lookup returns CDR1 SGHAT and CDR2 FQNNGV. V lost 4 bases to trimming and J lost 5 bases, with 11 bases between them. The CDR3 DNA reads TGTGCCAGCAGCTATCCTAGCTGGGAGACCCAGTACTTC. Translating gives CASSYPSWETQYF.

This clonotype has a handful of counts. CDR3 loop: CASSAGVLSYNEQFF. The DNA for the CDR3 is TGCGCCAGCAGCGCCGGGGTACTCTCCTACAATGAGCAGTTCTTC. The chain recombines TRBV5-1 with TRBJ2-1; D is possibly TRBD2 (5 bases). The germline V gene has CDR1 SGHRS and CDR2 YFSETQ. V lost 4 bases, J lost 0 bases, and 11 bases lay in between. The CDR3 is 15 amino acids.